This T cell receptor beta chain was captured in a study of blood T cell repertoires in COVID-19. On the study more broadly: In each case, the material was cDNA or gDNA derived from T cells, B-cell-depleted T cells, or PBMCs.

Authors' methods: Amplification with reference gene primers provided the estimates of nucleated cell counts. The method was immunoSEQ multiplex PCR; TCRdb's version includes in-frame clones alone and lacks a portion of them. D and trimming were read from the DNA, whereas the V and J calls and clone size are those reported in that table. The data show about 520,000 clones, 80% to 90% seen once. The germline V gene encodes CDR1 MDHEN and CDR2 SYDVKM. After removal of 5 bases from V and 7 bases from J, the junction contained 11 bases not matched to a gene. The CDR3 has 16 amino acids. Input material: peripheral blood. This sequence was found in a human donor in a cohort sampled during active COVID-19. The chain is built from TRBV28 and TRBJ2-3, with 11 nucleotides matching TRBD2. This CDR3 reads CASSQTSGEWVYTQYF. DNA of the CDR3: TGTGCCAGCAGTCAGACTAGCGGGGAGTGGGTATATACGCAGTATTTT.